This is a list of T cell receptor beta chains from one sample in a study of cytomegalovirus exposure and HLA in healthy donors. Clones were sequenced by immunoSEQ multiplex PCR, and TCRdb holds only the in-frame ones, with some missing. The sample yields approximately 150,000 clones, roughly 80% seen once. The specimen sequenced was PBMCs. The receptors originated from a male donor in good health and CMV-seronegative. Each CDR3 is given with its conserved first and last residue. The D gene is left open where the match is weak. The listing skips clone size in some rows; elsewhere it reads once, few, many or a size class.

v_gene,d_gene,len,j_gene,abundance,CDR3aa,CDR3nt
TRBV20-1,.,10,TRBJ1-5,once,CSAAGQPQHF,TGCAGTGCCGCGGGACAGCCCCAGCATTTT
TRBV19,TRBD2,11,TRBJ2-5,once,CATSSGETQYF,TGTGCCACCTCTAGCGGGGAGACCCAGTACTTC
TRBV7-9,.,18,TRBJ1-1,.,CASSSPGITGVLNTEAFF,TGTGCCAGCAGTTCACCTGGGATTACAGGAGTATTGAACACTGAAGCTTTCTTT
TRBV28,TRBD1,15,TRBJ1-5,.,CASSLGTGVNQPQHF,TGTGCCAGCAGTTTAGGGACAGGGGTGAATCAGCCCCAGCATTTT
TRBV7-2,.,13,TRBJ2-3,.,CASSLGSRDTQYF,TGTGCCAGCAGCTTAGGATCGAGAGATACGCAGTATTTT
TRBV5-5,TRBD1,15,TRBJ2-7,.,CASSLVQGDRDEQYF,TGTGCCAGCAGCTTGGTACAGGGGGATAGGGACGAGCAGTACTTC
TRBV9,.,15,TRBJ1-2,.,CASSVAPRGAYGYTF,TGTGCCAGCAGCGTAGCTCCCCGGGGGGCCTATGGCTACACCTTC
TRBV28,.,11,TRBJ1-2,.,CASTRGYGYTF,TGTGCCAGCACTCGCGGGTATGGCTACACCTTC
TRBV7-8,TRBD1,18,TRBJ2-7,few,CASSSTTTVGQGPYEQYF,TGTGCCAGCAGCTCCACCACCACCGTGGGACAGGGGCCATACGAGCAGTACTTC
TRBV4-1,TRBD2,17,TRBJ2-3,.,CASSRGGLAVLGDTQYF,TGCGCCAGCAGCCGAGGAGGACTAGCGGTCCTAGGGGATACGCAGTATTTT
TRBV7-3,TRBD2,18,TRBJ2-1,.,CASSLNRPRMAGGNEQFF,TGTGCCAGCAGCTTAAATCGCCCCCGTATGGCGGGAGGTAATGAGCAGTTCTTC
TRBV10-2,.,13,TRBJ1-2,.,CASRGTDYYGYTF,TGCGCCAGCAGGGGGACTGATTACTATGGCTACACCTTC
TRBV5-1,.,14,TRBJ2-7,.,CASSTSLGAYEQYF,TGCGCCAGCAGCACCTCACTAGGCGCCTACGAGCAGTACTTC
TRBV19,TRBD1,15,TRBJ2-5,.,CASSPQGTVQETQYF,TGTGCCAGTAGTCCTCAGGGGACAGTTCAAGAGACCCAGTACTTC
TRBV7-3,.,13,TRBJ1-1,.,CASSFQQNTEAFF,TGTGCCAGCAGCTTTCAACAGAACACTGAAGCTTTCTTT
TRBV15,.,13,TRBJ1-2,.,CATSGRGVGGYTF,TGTGCCACCAGCGGCCGGGGGGTAGGAGGCTACACCTTC
TRBV11-2,TRBD1,14,TRBJ2-5,.,CASSTGTGGETQYF,TGTGCCAGCAGCACCGGGACAGGGGGGGAGACCCAGTACTTC